A selection of T cell receptor beta chains follows, all from one sample in a study of beta chain features in type 1 diabetes. Only in-frame clones appear in the TCRdb table, and some are missing; sequencing was by immunoSEQ multiplex PCR. The table lists 200,000 to 300,000 clones, 20% of them singletons. The specimen sequenced was naive CD4+ T cells from blood. All receptors derive from a woman aged 40 to 50 with type 1 diabetes. Both conserved end residues are part of each CDR3. D genes are given only for firm matches. Expanded clones get a size class; other rows say once, few or many, or leave the size out.

d_gene	v_gene	abundance	j_gene	CDR3nt	CDR3aa
.	TRBV5-6	few	TRBJ2-3	TGTGCCAGCAGCCGGAGACCAGCGATAGATACGCAGTATTTT	CASSRRPAIDTQYF
.	TRBV20-1	.	TRBJ2-3	TGCAGGCGGCCAGATACGCAGTATTTT	CRRPDTQYF
TRBD2	TRBV7-9	few	TRBJ2-1	TGTGCCAGCAGTTACGGACTAGCGGGAGGTTCCTACAATGAGCAGTTCTTC	CASSYGLAGGSYNEQFF
TRBD2	TRBV7-2	few	TRBJ2-3	TGTGCCAGCAGCCTTCGGGGGGGAAACACAGATACGCAGTATTTT	CASSLRGGNTDTQYF
TRBD1	TRBV7-9	.	TRBJ1-1	TGTGCCACTGGACAGGGAGGAGTGACTGAAGCTTTCTTT	CATGQGGVTEAFF
TRBD2	TRBV7-2	.	TRBJ2-1	TGTGCCAGCAGCTTAGGGGTTCTAGCGGAAGAGCAGTTCTTC	CASSLGVLAEEQFF
TRBD1	TRBV6-6	.	TRBJ2-6	TGTGCCAGCAGACTCGGACAGGGAAAGGCCAACGTCCTGACTTTC	CASRLGQGKANVLTF
.	TRBV11-2	.	TRBJ1-4	TGTGCCAGCAGCTTAGATCTTAATGAAAAACTGTTTTTT	CASSLDLNEKLFF
.	TRBV29-1	.	TRBJ2-5	TGCAGCGCCTACCGTGGACTCCCACAAGAGACCCAGTACTTC	CSAYRGLPQETQYF
TRBD2	TRBV5-1	.	TRBJ2-1	TGCGCCAGCAGCCTGGGACTAGCAGGGGAGCAGTTCTTC	CASSLGLAGEQFF
.	TRBV30	.	TRBJ1-5	TGTGCCTGGGGGCACCTAGGACACTTTAATCAGCCCCAGCATTTT	CAWGHLGHFNQPQHF
.	TRBV11-3	.	TRBJ2-3	TGTGCCAGCAGCTTAGCAGGCGGGGATACGCAGTATTTT	CASSLAGGDTQYF
TRBD2	TRBV29-1	few	TRBJ2-1	TGCAGCGTTGATCCCGGGAGGGCCAGCGAGCAGTTCTTC	CSVDPGRASEQFF
TRBD1	TRBV30	.	TRBJ1-4	TGTGCCTGGAGTCGACAGGGGAATGAAAAACTGTTTTTT	CAWSRQGNEKLFF
TRBD2	TRBV6-6	.	TRBJ2-5	TGTGCCGGTCGCAGAGCGGGAGGGGAGACCCAGTACTTC	CAGRRAGGETQYF
.	TRBV4-3	.	TRBJ2-1	TGCGCCAGCAGCCAAGGGGCTCAATTTGGCACTGAGCAGTTCTTC	CASSQGAQFGTEQFF